A selection of T cell receptor beta chains follows, all from one sample in a study of cytomegalovirus exposure and HLA in healthy donors. Clones were read by immunoSEQ multiplex PCR, and TCRdb kept only the in-frame ones, dropping some. The top ten clones hold approximately 1% of a sample with 60,000 to 75,000 clones, approximately 96% of them seen once. The sequenced sample consisted of PBMCs. All receptors derive from a man between 18 and 35 years old in good health and CMV-seronegative. Both conserved end residues are part of each CDR3. The order of the fields is D gene, clone size, V gene, J gene, CDR3 DNA, CDR3 protein. D genes are given only for firm matches. Only part of the rows carry a size: once, few, many, or a class if the clone is expanded.

D: NA
size: NA
V: TRBV6-4
J: TRBJ2-2
DNA: TGTGCCAGCAGTGACACGGAGCGGTCCCCAACCGGGGAGCTGTTTTTT
CDR3: CASSDTERSPTGELFF

D: NA
size: NA
V: TRBV27
J: TRBJ2-5
DNA: TGTGCCAGCAGTTTGGTTTCCGGGATCCAAGAGACCCAGTACTTC
CDR3: CASSLVSGIQETQYF

D: TRBD2
size: NA
V: TRBV28
J: TRBJ2-7
DNA: TGTGCCAGCAGACTAGCGGGAGATCTGTACGAGCAGTACTTC
CDR3: CASRLAGDLYEQYF

D: TRBD1
size: NA
V: TRBV2
J: TRBJ1-4
DNA: TGTGCCAGCAGTGAAGCGGGACAGGGCCAGGAAAAACTGTTTTTT
CDR3: CASSEAGQGQEKLFF

D: TRBD2
size: NA
V: TRBV2
J: TRBJ2-1
DNA: TGTGCCAGCAGTCCCGGGACTAGCGGGTACAATGAGCAGTTCTTC
CDR3: CASSPGTSGYNEQFF

D: NA
size: NA
V: TRBV7-9
J: TRBJ2-7
DNA: TGTGCCAGCAGCTTTACCGGGACACCTCCCTACGAGCAGTACTTC
CDR3: CASSFTGTPPYEQYF

D: TRBD1
size: NA
V: TRBV29-1
J: TRBJ2-4
DNA: TGCAGCGTTGAAGACCTTCGGGACAGGGTCTACATTCAGTACTTC
CDR3: CSVEDLRDRVYIQYF

D: NA
size: NA
V: TRBV6-5
J: TRBJ1-2
DNA: TGTGCCAGCAGTTACGGGCAGGGGATGGAGTTTTTC
CDR3: CASSYGQGMEFF

D: TRBD2
size: once
V: TRBV10-3
J: TRBJ2-1
DNA: TGTGCCATCAGTGAGTCGATCGCGGGAGGGGGGTCCGGTGAGCAGTTCTTC
CDR3: CAISESIAGGGSGEQFF

D: TRBD1
size: NA
V: TRBV25-1
J: TRBJ1-3
DNA: TGTGCCAGCAGTGCAGGGACAGCCGGAAACACCATATATTTT
CDR3: CASSAGTAGNTIYF

D: NA
size: NA
V: TRBV5-1
J: TRBJ1-4
DNA: TGCGCCAGCAGCTTGTTCACACTAGATGCAACTAATGAAAAACTGTTTTTT
CDR3: CASSLFTLDATNEKLFF

D: NA
size: NA
V: TRBV27
J: TRBJ1-5
DNA: TGTGCCAGCAGTCCGCATGACGGGAATCAGCCCCAGCATTTT
CDR3: CASSPHDGNQPQHF

D: NA
size: NA
V: TRBV30
J: TRBJ2-7
DNA: TGTGCCGCATTTAGAACGGGATCCTACGAGCAGTACTTC
CDR3: CAAFRTGSYEQYF

D: NA
size: NA
V: TRBV5-8
J: TRBJ2-3
DNA: TGTGCCAGCAGCTTGGAGCGGGCCGGTTTGACAGATACGCAGTATTTT
CDR3: CASSLERAGLTDTQYF

D: TRBD2
size: NA
V: TRBV6-5
J: TRBJ2-3
DNA: TGTGCCAGCAGTAGGGACTACTCGAGAGGTACGCAGTATTTT
CDR3: CASSRDYSRGTQYF

D: NA
size: NA
V: TRBV5-1
J: TRBJ1-4
DNA: TGCGCCAGCAGCCCCTTATCCTCAACTAATGAAAAACTGTTTTTT
CDR3: CASSPLSSTNEKLFF

D: NA
size: once
V: TRBV28
J: TRBJ2-2
DNA: TGTGCCAGCAGGACACCGAACACCGGGGAGCTGTTTTTT
CDR3: CASRTPNTGELFF

D: NA
size: NA
V: TRBV5-8
J: TRBJ1-2
DNA: TGTGCCAGCAGCCCAAACTATGGCTACACCTTC
CDR3: CASSPNYGYTF

D: NA
size: NA
V: TRBV29-1
J: TRBJ2-1
DNA: TGCAGCGTCCTAACTGGAGAATACAATGAGCAGTTCTTC
CDR3: CSVLTGEYNEQFF

D: NA
size: NA
V: TRBV6-1
J: TRBJ2-4
DNA: TGTGCCAGCAGTGTACACAGGGAATTTGGCAAAAACATTCAGTACTTC
CDR3: CASSVHREFGKNIQYF

D: NA
size: NA
V: TRBV18
J: TRBJ1-2
DNA: TGTGCCAGCTTCGGTTTCAACTATGGCTACACCTTC
CDR3: CASFGFNYGYTF

D: NA
size: NA
V: TRBV9
J: TRBJ1-1
DNA: TGTGCCAGCAGCGTAGCAGTGGGCGCAGACACTGAAGCTTTCTTT
CDR3: CASSVAVGADTEAFF

D: NA
size: NA
V: TRBV2
J: TRBJ1-3
DNA: TGTGCCAGCACGGTAAATCGGGGATCTGGAAACACCATATATTTT
CDR3: CASTVNRGSGNTIYF

D: NA
size: NA
V: TRBV6-5
J: TRBJ1-1
DNA: TGTGCCAGCAGTTACTCCCTACGGTGGACTGAAGCTTTCTTT
CDR3: CASSYSLRWTEAFF

D: TRBD1
size: NA
V: TRBV6-5
J: TRBJ2-2
DNA: TGTGCCAGCAGTTCCCCGGGACAGGGCCACACCGGGGAGCTGTTTTTT
CDR3: CASSSPGQGHTGELFF

D: TRBD1
size: NA
V: TRBV6-6
J: TRBJ2-7
DNA: TGTGCCAGCAGTTACTCCGACAGGGACGAGCAGTACTTC
CDR3: CASSYSDRDEQYF

D: TRBD2
size: NA
V: TRBV5-1
J: TRBJ2-1
DNA: TGCGCCAGCACACTAGCGGGAGAAAACAATGAGCAGTTCTTC
CDR3: CASTLAGENNEQFF

D: TRBD1
size: NA
V: TRBV6-5
J: TRBJ1-1
DNA: TGTGCCAGCAGGGACAGGAATATCCCTGAAGCTTTCTTT
CDR3: CASRDRNIPEAFF

D: NA
size: NA
V: TRBV28
J: TRBJ2-7
DNA: TGTGCCAGCAGTCCAACTAGTAGCGCCCTCTACGAGCAGTACTTC
CDR3: CASSPTSSALYEQYF

D: NA
size: NA
V: TRBV21-1
J: TRBJ1-1
DNA: TGTGCCAGCAGCAAAAAGGGAACAGGGGAATATAGGGACACTGAAGCTTTCTTT
CDR3: CASSKKGTGEYRDTEAFF

D: NA
size: NA
V: TRBV9
J: TRBJ2-3
DNA: TGTGCCAGCAGCGTAGGCTCGGCGGGGCATAGCACAGATACGCAGTATTTT
CDR3: CASSVGSAGHSTDTQYF

D: NA
size: once
V: TRBV18
J: TRBJ2-5
DNA: TGTGCCAGCAGGGGTTCTCAGACCCAGTACTTC
CDR3: CASRGSQTQYF

D: NA
size: NA
V: TRBV6-5
J: TRBJ1-2
DNA: TGTGCCAGCAGGGGGCAGGTCTATGGCTACACCTTC
CDR3: CASRGQVYGYTF

D: TRBD1
size: NA
V: TRBV7-2
J: TRBJ2-7
DNA: TGTGCCAGCACCCCCAGGCTAGGGGGCGGCTACGAGCAGTACTTC
CDR3: CASTPRLGGGYEQYF

D: TRBD2
size: once
V: TRBV7-8
J: TRBJ2-7
DNA: TGTGCCAGCAGCAAGCAGACTAGCGGAACCTACGAGCAGTACTTC
CDR3: CASSKQTSGTYEQYF

D: NA
size: NA
V: TRBV28
J: TRBJ2-2
DNA: TGTGCCAGCAGTTCCGGACAGACGGGGAAGCTGTTTTTT
CDR3: CASSSGQTGKLFF

D: NA
size: NA
V: TRBV28
J: TRBJ1-4
DNA: TGTGCCAGCAACGGCTCGAGGGTGAAACTGTTTTTT
CDR3: CASNGSRVKLFF

D: NA
size: NA
V: TRBV6-5
J: TRBJ2-2
DNA: TGTGCCAGCAAGGTGCTAGCCCCGAACACCGGGGAGCTGTTTTTT
CDR3: CASKVLAPNTGELFF

D: TRBD2
size: NA
V: TRBV2
J: TRBJ2-3
DNA: TGTGCCAGCAGTGAAGTAACGATTACCGTGGGGGCTAGCGGGATGACAGATACGCAGTATTTT
CDR3: CASSEVTITVGASGMTDTQYF

D: NA
size: few
V: TRBV5-1
J: TRBJ2-6
DNA: TGCGCCAGCAGCTTGGCGGTTCCTGGGGCCAACGTCCTGACTTTC
CDR3: CASSLAVPGANVLTF

D: NA
size: NA
V: TRBV6-4
J: TRBJ1-2
DNA: TGTGCCAGCAGCGAGGGATATGGCTACACCTTC
CDR3: CASSEGYGYTF

D: NA
size: once
V: TRBV10-3
J: TRBJ2-1
DNA: TGTGCCATCAGTGACCCTCATGGAGCGGACTACAATGAGCAGTTCTTC
CDR3: CAISDPHGADYNEQFF